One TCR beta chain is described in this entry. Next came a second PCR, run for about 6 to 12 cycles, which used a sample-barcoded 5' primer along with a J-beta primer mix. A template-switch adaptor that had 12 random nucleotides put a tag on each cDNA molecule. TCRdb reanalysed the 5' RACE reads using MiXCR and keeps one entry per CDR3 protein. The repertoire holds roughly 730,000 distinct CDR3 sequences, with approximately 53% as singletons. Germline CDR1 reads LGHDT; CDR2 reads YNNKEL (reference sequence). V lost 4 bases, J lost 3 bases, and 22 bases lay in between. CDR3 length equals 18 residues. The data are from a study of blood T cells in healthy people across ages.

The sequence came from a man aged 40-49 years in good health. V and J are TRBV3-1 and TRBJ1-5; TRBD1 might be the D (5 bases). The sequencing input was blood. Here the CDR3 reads CASSPPSRARLYNQPQHF. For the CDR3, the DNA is TGTGCCAGCAGCCCCCCTTCCAGGGCCCGACTTTACAATCAGCCCCAGCATTTT.